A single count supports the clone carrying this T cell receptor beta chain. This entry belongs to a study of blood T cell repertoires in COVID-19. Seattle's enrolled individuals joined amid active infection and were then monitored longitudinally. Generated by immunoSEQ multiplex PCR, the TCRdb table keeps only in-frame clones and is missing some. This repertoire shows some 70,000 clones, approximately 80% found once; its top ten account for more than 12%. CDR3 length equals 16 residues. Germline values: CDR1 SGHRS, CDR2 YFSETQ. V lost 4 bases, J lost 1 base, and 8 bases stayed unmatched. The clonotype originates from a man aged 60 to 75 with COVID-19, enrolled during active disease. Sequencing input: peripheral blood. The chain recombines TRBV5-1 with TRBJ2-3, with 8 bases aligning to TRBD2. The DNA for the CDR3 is TGCGCCAGCAGCATGGACGGGACTAGAGGCACAGATACGCAGTATTTT. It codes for CASSMDGTRGTDTQYF. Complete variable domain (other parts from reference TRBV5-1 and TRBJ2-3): KAGVTQTPRYLIKTRGQQVTLSCSPISGHRSVSWYQQTPGQGLQFLFEYFSETQRNKGNFPGRFSGRQFSNSRSEMNVSTLELGDSALYLCASSMDGTRGTDTQYFGPGTRLTVL.